This T cell receptor beta chain emerged from a study of T-cell reconstitution after alpha-beta-depleted transplantation in children. The CDR3 is 12 residues long. V was clipped by 0 bases and J by 10 bases, with 8 bases between them. Germline V gene lookup returns CDR1 SGHRS and CDR2 YFSETQ. A TCRbeta library incorporating unique molecular identifiers was prepared. Via MiXCR, TCRdb re-called the PCR reads, giving one row per CDR3 protein. The sample records about 540,000 distinct CDR3 sequences, around 17% being singletons. Many counts were recorded for this clonotype. The receptor was isolated from a human donor who donated a stem cell graft to a child with acute lymphoblastic leukemia. Sequences were derived from PBMCs from the stem cell graft donor, sampled from the stem cell graft. The V call is TRBV5-1, the J call TRBJ2-1; D gene unclear. CDR3 residues: CASSLGSGEQFF. The CDR3, as DNA: TGCGCCAGCAGCTTGGGAAGTGGGGAGCAGTTCTTC.